The clone carrying this T cell receptor beta chain was seen many times. This entry belongs to a study of T-cell reconstitution after alpha-beta-depleted transplantation in children. Preparation of the TCRbeta library was carried out with unique molecular identifiers. Via MiXCR, TCRdb re-called the PCR reads, giving one row per CDR3 protein. The sample lists more than 200,000 distinct CDR3 sequences; about 15% were seen once. CDR1 is MNHEY, CDR2 SVGAGI, per germline. The CDR3 loop spans 19 amino acids. V was pared by 2 bases and J by 0 bases, with 11 bases of the junction left unmatched. The input for sequencing was PBMCs, mostly from graft donor cells, taken 360 days after TCRalphabeta/CD19-depleted stem cell transplant. The V call is TRBV6-5, the J call TRBJ1-5; 9 bases agree with TRBD1. The clonotype comes from a male patient between 2 and 15 years old who had a stem cell transplant for acute lymphoblastic leukemia, so the T cells may come from the graft donor. CDR3 DNA: TGTGCCAGCAGTTACCTCCGGGACAGGGTCTCTTTTAGCAATCAGCCCCAGCATTTT. Residues: CASSYLRDRVSFSNQPQHF.